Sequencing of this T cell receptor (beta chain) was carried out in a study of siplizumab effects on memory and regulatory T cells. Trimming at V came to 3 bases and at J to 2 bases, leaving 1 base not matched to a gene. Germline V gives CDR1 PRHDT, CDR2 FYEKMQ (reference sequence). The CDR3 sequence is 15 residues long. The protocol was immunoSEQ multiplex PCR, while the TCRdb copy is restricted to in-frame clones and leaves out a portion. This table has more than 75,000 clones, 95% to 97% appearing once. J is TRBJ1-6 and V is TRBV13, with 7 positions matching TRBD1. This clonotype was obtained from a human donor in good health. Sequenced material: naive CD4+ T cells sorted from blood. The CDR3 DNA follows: TGTGCCAGCAGCTTGGGACAGCCCTATAATTCACCCCTCCACTTT. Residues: CASSLGQPYNSPLHF.